These 21 T cell receptor beta chains were sequenced from one sample in a study of T cell responses to AZD1222 COVID-19 vaccine. Only in-frame clones appear in the TCRdb table, and some are missing; sequencing was by immunoSEQ multiplex PCR. The sample consists of approximately 100,000 clones, approximately 93% of them appearing once. The sample here was peripheral blood, taken on day 0 of AZD1222 vaccination. Receptors originate from an adult in good health.

As DNA, the CDR3 is TGTGCCAGCAGCTTACAGGCCCCAGAGACCCAGTACTTC. Amino acid sequence: CASSLQAPETQYF. The V gene is TRBV13, the J gene TRBJ2-5; D is ambiguous. V was shortened by 2 bases and J by 4 bases, with 8 bases between the two germline ends. CDR1 is PRHDT and CDR2 is FYEKMQ in the germline V gene (reference sequence). The CDR3 has 13 amino acids.

This clone was observed once. This chain links TRBV6-5 with TRBJ1-2; a possible D gene is TRBD1 (5 bases). The germline V and J ends were trimmed by 6 bases and 2 bases, with 10 bases remaining between them. CDR1 and CDR2 (germline): MNHEY, SVGAGI. This CDR3 is 13 amino acids long. CDR3 sequence (DNA): TGTGCCAGCAGCCCAGGGATCAACTATGGCTACACCTTC. This translates into CASSPGINYGYTF.

This chain's CDR3 is CASSQGSGPSYEQYF. Written as DNA, the CDR3 is TGCGCCAGCAGCCAAGGCAGCGGGCCATCCTACGAGCAGTACTTC. The V call is TRBV4-3, the J call TRBJ2-7; TRBD2 might be the D (6 bases). The CDR3 totals 15 residues. Germline V gives CDR1 LGHNA, CDR2 YSLEER. The V end lost 1 base, the J end lost 1 base, and 11 bases lay between the germline ends.

The genes are TRBV5-8 and TRBJ1-2; possibly TRBD1 for D (5 bases). CDR3 length equals 14 residues. Germline loops: CDR1 SGHTS, CDR2 YDEGEE. V lost 4 bases and J lost 8, with 18 bases in between. DNA for the CDR3: TGTGCCAGCAGCAACGGTGGAGGACACTTGGGCTACACCTTC. Encoded protein: CASSNGGGHLGYTF. Supplemented by reference TRBV5-8 and TRBJ1-2, the full variable domain reads EAGVTQSPTHLIKTRGQQATLRCSPISGHTSVYWYQQALGLGLQFLLWYDEGEERNRGNFPPRFSGRQFPNYSSELNVNALELEDSALYLCASSNGGGHLGYTFGSGTRLTVV.

The chain links TRBV6-2 or TRBV6-3 to TRBJ2-1, with 12 bases fitting TRBD2. CDR3 length: 19 residues. Germline loops: CDR1 MNHEY, CDR2 SVGEGT. Trimming took 4 bases from V and 7 from J; bases not matched to a gene: 17. CDR3 loop: CASSWGQRLAGGVGNEQFF. CDR3 nucleotide sequence: TGTGCCAGCAGTTGGGGACAGCGGCTAGCGGGGGGGGTTGGTAATGAGCAGTTCTTC.

Concerning this clone itself: Germline is not matched at one junction end, which may reflect a read error. The genes are TRBV5-1 and TRBJ2-7, with D possibly matching TRBD2 (5 bases). CDR3 size: 15 residues. Germline CDR1 reads SGHRS; CDR2 reads YFSETQ. In DNA form, the CDR3 reads TGCGCCAGCAGCTTAGGAGGTGCCCCCTCCGACGAGCAGTACTTC. Its protein is CASSLGGAPSDEQYF.

The chain links TRBV7-3 to TRBJ2-5; 7 bases match TRBD2. Trimming at V came to 4 bases and at J to 2 bases, leaving 1 base not matched to a gene. CDR3 length: 13 amino acids. Germline lookup yields CDR1 SGHTA and CDR2 FQGTGA. CDR3: CASSSAGQETQYF. CDR3 coding DNA: TGTGCCAGCAGCTCAGCGGGGCAAGAGACCCAGTACTTC.

V usage is TRBV7-2 and J usage is TRBJ2-3; TRBD2 matches at 10 bases. The CDR3 has 16 amino acids. CDR1 and CDR2 (germline): SGHTA, FQGNSA. The trim removed 0 bases at V and 4 bases at J, leaving 4 bases unmatched. CDR3 sequence (DNA): TGTGCCAGCAGCTTAGCAGCGGGGGGGCTTTCAGATACGCAGTATTTT. Encoded protein: CASSLAAGGLSDTQYF.

The chain employs TRBV7-3 and TRBJ2-2; possible D gene TRBD2, 6 bases. The CDR3 spans 18 residues. Looked up from germline, CDR1 is SGHTA and CDR2 is FQGTGA. V was cut by 6 bases and J by 7 bases, with 27 bases left in between. The CDR3 region is CASRKGGSSFFGGGELFF. The CDR3 DNA follows: TGTGCCAGCAGAAAGGGTGGATCTAGTTTCTTCGGGGGCGGGGAGCTGTTTTTT. Using reference TRBV7-3 and TRBJ2-2 for the parts outside the CDR3, the full variable domain is GAGVSQTPSNKVTEKGKYVELRCDPISGHTALYWYRQSLGQGPEFLIYFQGTGAADDSGLPNDRFFAVRPEGSVSTLKIQRTERGDSAVYLCASRKGGSSFFGGGELFFGEGSRLTVL.

This clone was picked up one time. V and J are TRBV19 and TRBJ1-1; TRBD1 is a possible D gene (6 bases). CDR3 length: 15 amino acids. Germline CDR1 reads LNHDA; CDR2 reads SQIVND (reference sequence). The V end lost 5 bases, the J end lost 0 bases, and 13 bases lay between the germline ends. CDR3 coding DNA: TGTGCCAGTAGTGGAGGGGGAAGCATGAACACTGAAGCTTTCTTT. Protein: CASSGGGSMNTEAFF.

This clone was counted once. The rearrangement uses TRBV12-3 or TRBV12-4 and TRBJ2-2; 9 nucleotides match TRBD1. The CDR3 is 13 amino acids. Trimming at V came to 6 bases and at J to 6 bases, leaving 2 bases not matched to a gene. This CDR3 is CASRRTGAGELFF. CDR3 nucleotide sequence: TGTGCCAGCAGACGGACAGGGGCCGGGGAGCTGTTTTTT.

The chain combines TRBV7-3 with TRBJ2-3; TRBD1 matches 8 bases. The CDR3 sequence is 17 residues long. Germline loops: CDR1 SGHTA, CDR2 FQGTGA. Trimming removed 5 bases from V and 2 bases from J; junction bases left unmatched: 12. CDR3 amino acids: CASSPYLPGQVTDTQYF. The CDR3 nucleotides are TGTGCCAGCAGCCCTTATCTACCGGGACAGGTCACAGATACGCAGTATTTT.

V is TRBV9 and J is TRBJ2-1, with 12 positions matching TRBD2. The CDR3 totals 16 residues. Germline V gene data show CDR1 as SGDLS and CDR2 as YYNGEE. The V and J ends lost 0 bases and 3 bases, in that order; junction bases with no gene match: 1. The DNA of the CDR3 is TGTGCCAGCAGCGTAGCTAGCGGGGGGGGCTACAATGAGCAGTTCTTC. Protein: CASSVASGGGYNEQFF.

The chain links TRBV6-4 to TRBJ2-7; 12 bases align to TRBD2. Per the germline V gene, CDR1 is MRHNA and CDR2 is SNTAGT. The CDR3 is 15 amino acids. Trimming removed 3 bases from V and 4 bases from J; junction bases left unmatched: 4. The CDR3 nucleotides are TGTGCCAGCAGTGAACTAGCGGGGGGCTCATACGAGCAGTACTTC. Translation gives CASSELAGGSYEQYF.

CDR3 loop: CASSPMTSGGLQETQYF. CDR3 DNA sequence: TGTGCCAGCAGCCCTATGACTAGCGGGGGCCTCCAAGAGACCCAGTACTTC. The chain links TRBV9 to TRBJ2-5, with 12 nucleotides matching TRBD2. Germline values: CDR1 SGDLS, CDR2 YYNGEE. CDR3 size: 17 residues. Unmatched junction bases numbered 8, after V lost 4 bases and J lost 1 base.

V and J are TRBV4-3 and TRBJ1-1, with TRBD1 matching over 7 bases. Trimming cost V 8 bases and J 5 bases; bases outside gene matches: 2. Germline V CDR1 and CDR2: LGHNA, YSLEER. CDR3 length: 11 amino acids. CDR3 DNA sequence: TGCGCCAGCTCGGGACAGACTGAAGCTTTCTTT. It is translated as CASSGQTEAFF.

The rearrangement joins TRBV30 to TRBJ2-7; TRBD1 aligns across 10 bases. V was clipped by 1 base and J by 2 bases; unmatched bases: 11. CDR1 GTSNPN and CDR2 SVGIG come from the germline V gene (reference sequence). This CDR3 region has 17 residues. CDR3 DNA sequence: TGTGCCTGGAGTGATTTCTCGACAGGGGGCAAAGCCTACGAGCAGTACTTC. Amino acids: CAWSDFSTGGKAYEQYF.

The chain joins TRBV6-5 to TRBJ2-2; D could derive from TRBD1 or TRBD2 (6 bases each). Germline CDR1 and CDR2: MNHEY and SVGAGI. Trimming left V 7 bases short and J 1 base short, with 10 bases between. The CDR3 runs 14 residues. The CDR3 DNA reads TGTGCCAGCAAAGAGGGGGGGAACACCGGGGAGCTGTTTTTT. Protein product: CASKEGGNTGELFF.

The table lists this clone with a count of one. V gene TRBV9 combines with J gene TRBJ1-3, with a weak D call TRBD1 (5 bases). Between the trimmed V and J ends, which lost 3 bases and 2 bases, there was a span of 15 bases. The CDR3 has 16 residues. CDR1 and CDR2 (germline): SGDLS, YYNGEE. In nucleotides, the CDR3 is TGTGCCAGCAGCGGAGACAGTTTACTGGCTGGAAACACCATATATTTT. Its protein product is CASSGDSLLAGNTIYF.

This clone was observed a handful of times. V gene TRBV2 combines with J gene TRBJ2-7; D might be TRBD1 (5 bases). V was cut by 0 bases and J by 3 bases, with 9 bases left in between. The CDR3 consists of 14 residues. Looked up from germline, CDR1 is SNHLY and CDR2 is FYNNEI. CDR3 region: CASSEAPDIYEQYF. In DNA, the CDR3 is TGTGCCAGCAGTGAAGCGCCGGACATCTACGAGCAGTACTTC.

The rearrangement uses TRBV5-4 and TRBJ2-7; no reliable D call. Trimming removed 4 bases from V and 1 base from J, with 12 bases in between. CDR1 is SGHNT and CDR2 is YYREEE in the germline V gene (reference sequence). This CDR3 has 14 amino acids. The CDR3 DNA reads as TGTGCCAGCAGCGGGATGACTGGGTCCTACGAGCAGTACTTC. Translated, it gives CASSGMTGSYEQYF.